The entry that follows covers one TCR beta chain sequence. Its specificity is unknown. This record comes from a study of T cell responses to AZD1222 COVID-19 vaccine. TCRdb's copy holds only in-frame clones and misses some; the assay was immunoSEQ multiplex PCR. This sample has hundreds of thousands of clones, with 94% found just once. Study-level points and caveats: Spike was spanned by vaccine-associated CD4 TCRs, which were dominant at 160-218 and 743-854. None of the repertoires were sampled until the peak T cell response had passed. Spike-specific TCR breadth and depth grew following two AZD1222 doses.

Sequencing used peripheral blood, obtained 28 days after the second AZD1222 dose. The clonotype originates from an adult who received the AZD1222 COVID-19 vaccine.

CDR3: CASSKPGPNTEAFF. In nucleotides, the CDR3 is TGCGCCAGCAGCAAACCGGGACCGAACACTGAAGCTTTCTTT. This chain joins TRBV5-1 and TRBJ1-1; possibly TRBD1 for D (5 bases). Germline CDR1 SGHRS, CDR2 YFSETQ. Deletions cut 4 bases from V and 1 base from J, with 11 bases between. CDR3 length equals 14 residues. The variable domain in full, with the rest retrieved from reference TRBV5-1 and TRBJ1-1, is KAGVTQTPRYLIKTRGQQVTLSCSPISGHRSVSWYQQTPGQGLQFLFEYFSETQRNKGNFPGRFSGRQFSNSRSEMNVSTLELGDSALYLCASSKPGPNTEAFFGQGTRLTVV.